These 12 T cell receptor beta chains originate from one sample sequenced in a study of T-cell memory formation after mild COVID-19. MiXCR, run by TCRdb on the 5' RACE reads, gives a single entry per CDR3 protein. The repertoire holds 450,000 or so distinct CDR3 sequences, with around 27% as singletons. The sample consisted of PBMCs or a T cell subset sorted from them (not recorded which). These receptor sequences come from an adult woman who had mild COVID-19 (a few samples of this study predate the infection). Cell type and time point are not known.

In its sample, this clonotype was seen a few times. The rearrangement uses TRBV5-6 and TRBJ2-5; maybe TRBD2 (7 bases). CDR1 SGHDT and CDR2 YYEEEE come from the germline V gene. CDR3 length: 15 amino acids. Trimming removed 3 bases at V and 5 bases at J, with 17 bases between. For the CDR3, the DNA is TGTGCCAGCAGCTCCGAGGGGGGGAGTCGGGAGACCCAGTACTTC. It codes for CASSSEGGSRETQYF. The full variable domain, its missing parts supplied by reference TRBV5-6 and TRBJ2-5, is DAGVTQSPTHLIKTRGQQVTLRCSPKSGHDTVSWYQQALGQGPQFIFQYYEEEERQRGNFPDRFSGHQFPNYSSELNVNALLLGDSALYLCASSSEGGSRETQYFGPGTRLLVL.

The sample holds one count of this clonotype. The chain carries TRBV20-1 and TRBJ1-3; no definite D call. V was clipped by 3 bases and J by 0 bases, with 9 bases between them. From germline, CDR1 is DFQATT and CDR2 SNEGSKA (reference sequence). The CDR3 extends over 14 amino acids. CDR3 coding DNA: TGCAGTGCTAGTCCGCCGTACTCTGGAAACACCATATATTTT. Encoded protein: CSASPPYSGNTIYF.

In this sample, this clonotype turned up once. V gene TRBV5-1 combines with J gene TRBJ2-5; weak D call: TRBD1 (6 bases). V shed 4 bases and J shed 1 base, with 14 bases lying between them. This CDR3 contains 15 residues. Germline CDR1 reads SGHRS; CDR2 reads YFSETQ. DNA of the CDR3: TGCGCCAGCAGCCTGGGACAAACCATCCAAGAGACCCAGTACTTC. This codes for CASSLGQTIQETQYF.

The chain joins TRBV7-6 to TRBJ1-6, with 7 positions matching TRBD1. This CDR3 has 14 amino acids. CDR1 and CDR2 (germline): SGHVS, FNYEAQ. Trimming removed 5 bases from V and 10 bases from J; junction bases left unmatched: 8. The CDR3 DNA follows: TGTGCCAGCAGCGCTACAGGGGAATCCTCACCCCTCCACTTT. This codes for CASSATGESSPLHF.

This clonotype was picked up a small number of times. The CDR3 region is CASSPLAGQPHNEQFF. The CDR3 DNA reads as TGTGCCAGCTCACCATTAGCTGGACAGCCCCACAATGAGCAGTTCTTC. The rearrangement links TRBV18 to TRBJ2-1; tentative D call: TRBD1 (6 bases). Trimming left V 2 bases short and J 5 bases short, with 16 bases between. CDR1 is KGHSH and CDR2 is LQKENI in the germline V gene. The CDR3 loop spans 16 amino acids.

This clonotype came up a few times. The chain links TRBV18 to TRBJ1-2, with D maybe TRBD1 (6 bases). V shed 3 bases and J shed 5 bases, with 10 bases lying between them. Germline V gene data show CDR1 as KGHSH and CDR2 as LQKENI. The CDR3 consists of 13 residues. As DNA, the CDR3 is TGTGCCAGCTCACCCAAACAGGGATATGGCTACACCTTC. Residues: CASSPKQGYGYTF.

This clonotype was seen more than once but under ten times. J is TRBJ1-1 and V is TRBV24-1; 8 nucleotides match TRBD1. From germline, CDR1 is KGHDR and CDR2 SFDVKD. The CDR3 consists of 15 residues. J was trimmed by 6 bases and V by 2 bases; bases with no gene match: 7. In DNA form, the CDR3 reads TGTGCCACCAGTGATTCCCAGGCAGGGGGCCCTGAAGCTTTCTTT. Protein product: CATSDSQAGGPEAFF.

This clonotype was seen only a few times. The CDR3, as DNA: TGTGCCAGCAGCCAAGATGGAACCAGGAACACTGAAGCTTTCTTT. This gives the protein CASSQDGTRNTEAFF. The V gene is TRBV3-1, the J gene TRBJ1-1; unclear D gene. This CDR3 has 15 residues. The V end was cut by 0 bases, the J end by 1 base, with 9 bases between. Per the germline V gene, CDR1 is LGHDT and CDR2 is YNNKEL (reference sequence).

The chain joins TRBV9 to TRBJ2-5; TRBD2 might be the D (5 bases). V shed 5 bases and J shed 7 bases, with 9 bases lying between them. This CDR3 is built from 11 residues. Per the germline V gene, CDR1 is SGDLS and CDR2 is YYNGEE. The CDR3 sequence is CASSGGGTQYF. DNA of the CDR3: TGTGCCAGCAGTGGAGGAGGGACCCAGTACTTC.

The CDR3 coding sequence is TGTGCCAGCAGCATAGACACGGATGAGTTCTTC. Its translation is CASSIDTDEFF. V and J are TRBV7-9 and TRBJ2-1; D remains unclear. V lost 5 bases and J 14 bases, leaving 13 bases between the germline ends. Germline V CDR1 and CDR2: SEHNR, FQNEAQ (reference sequence). The CDR3 spans 11 residues.

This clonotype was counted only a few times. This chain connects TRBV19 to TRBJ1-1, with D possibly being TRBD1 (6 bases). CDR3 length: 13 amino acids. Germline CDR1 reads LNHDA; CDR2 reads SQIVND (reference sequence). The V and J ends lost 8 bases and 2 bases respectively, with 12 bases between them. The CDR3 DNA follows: TGTGCCAGTGGGGGGGCCAGAAACACTGAAGCTTTCTTT. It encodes CASGGARNTEAFF.

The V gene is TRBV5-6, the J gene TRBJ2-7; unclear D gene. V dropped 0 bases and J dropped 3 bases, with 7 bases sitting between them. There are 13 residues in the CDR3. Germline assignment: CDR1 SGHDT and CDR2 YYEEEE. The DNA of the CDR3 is TGTGCCAGCAGCTTGGCGCCTAACTACGAGCAGTACTTC. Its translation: CASSLAPNYEQYF.